The 8 T cell receptor beta chains below come from one sample, sequenced in a study of cytomegalovirus exposure and HLA in healthy donors. Both 60 Vbeta primers and 13 Jbeta primers went into the PCR. Repertoires were generated with immunoSEQ multiplex PCR, while TCRdb's copy carries only in-frame clones and drops some. The table records under 200,000 clones, 75% to 80% of them present only once. Sequencing used PBMCs. Receptors originate from a man in his forties or fifties in good health and CMV-seropositive.

The CDR3 loop is CASGLRTGGVTEAFF. As DNA, the CDR3 is TGTGCTAGTGGTTTAAGGACAGGGGGCGTCACTGAAGCTTTCTTT. The V gene is TRBV12-5, the J gene TRBJ1-1; 11 bases line up with TRBD1. V shed 3 bases and J 4 bases; nucleotides not matched to a gene: 4. The CDR3 is 15 amino acids. Per germline, CDR1 LGHNT and CDR2 FRNRAP.

The V gene is TRBV13, the J gene TRBJ1-2; 10 bases fit TRBD1. V was clipped by 5 bases and J by 9 bases; unmatched bases: 6. There are 13 residues in the CDR3. Germline CDR1 reads PRHDT; CDR2 reads FYEKMQ (reference sequence). CDR3 loop: CASSEDRGQSYTF. CDR3 coding DNA: TGTGCCAGCAGCGAAGACAGGGGGCAAAGCTACACCTTC.

The chain links TRBV7-6 to TRBJ2-3, with TRBD2 identical over 8 bases. Germline V gives CDR1 SGHVS, CDR2 FNYEAQ. The V segment lost 8 bases and the J segment 3 bases; nucleotides outside the gene matches: 7. The CDR3 consists of 14 residues. CDR3 residues: CASAGTSGTDTQYF. The CDR3 bases are TGTGCCAGCGCCGGGACTAGTGGGACAGATACGCAGTATTTT.

This clone was seen only a few times. The rearrangement joins TRBV27 to TRBJ1-1; no clear D. The V gene's germline CDR1 is MNHEY and CDR2 SMNVEV (reference sequence). V gave up 5 bases and J gave up 1 base, with 8 bases separating them. The CDR3 runs to 13 residues. The CDR3 nucleotides are TGTGCCAGCAGTCTGTACGGGAACACTGAAGCTTTCTTT. It encodes CASSLYGNTEAFF.

CDR3 bases: TGCGCCAGCAGCAGGGGAGGGGGTGGCGAAAAACTGTTTTTT. Translating it yields CASSRGGGGEKLFF. This chain connects TRBV5-1 to TRBJ1-4; D perhaps matches TRBD1 (6 bases). CDR3 length: 14 amino acids. Deletions cut 4 bases from V and 8 bases from J, with 15 bases between. Per germline, CDR1 SGHRS and CDR2 YFSETQ.

The chain joins TRBV7-9 to TRBJ2-5; 7 bases are a match to TRBD2. J gave up 2 bases and V 2 bases, and 5 bases lay outside the gene matches. The CDR3 has 15 amino acids. Per germline, CDR1 SEHNR and CDR2 FQNEAQ (reference sequence). This CDR3 reads CASSLSGEGQETQYF. The CDR3 coding sequence is TGTGCCAGCAGCTTATCGGGGGAGGGACAAGAGACCCAGTACTTC. Together with reference TRBV7-9 and TRBJ2-5, the CDR3 gives the full variable domain: DTGVSQNPRHKITKRGQNVTFRCDPISEHNRLYWYRQTLGQGPEFLTYFQNEAQLEKSRLLSDRFSAERPKGSFSTLEIQRTEQGDSAMYLCASSLSGEGQETQYFGPGTRLLVL.

CDR3 coding DNA: TGCGCCAGCAGCCCACTCGAAGCGTCGCCCAAGCAGTACTTC. Translating gives CASSPLEASPKQYF. This chain joins TRBV5-1 and TRBJ2-7; D gene unclear. Looked up from germline, CDR1 is SGHRS and CDR2 is YFSETQ. The CDR3 extends over 14 amino acids. Trimming shortened V by 4 bases and J by 8 bases, and 19 bases separated the two germline ends.

This chain links TRBV19 with TRBJ2-1; a weak D match, TRBD1 (5 bases). The V gene's germline CDR1 is LNHDA and CDR2 SQIVND (reference sequence). The CDR3 contains 14 residues. V lost 8 bases, J lost 2 bases, and 13 bases lay in between. CDR3 nucleotide sequence: TGTGCCAGTCGCTCCGACAGCACCTACAATGAGCAGTTCTTC. It specifies CASRSDSTYNEQFF. The full variable domain, in which reference TRBV19 and TRBJ2-1 provide the parts outside the CDR3, is DGGITQSPKYLFRKEGQNVTLSCEQNLNHDAMYWYRQDPGQGLRLIYYSQIVNDFQKGDIAEGYSVSREKKESFPLTVTSAQKNPTAFYLCASRSDSTYNEQFFGPGTRLTVL.